Each of the 11 T cell receptor beta chains below was sequenced from the same sample in a study of blood T cell repertoires in COVID-19 (dated by TCRdb to the early 2020s). Preparation of the library involved the immunoSEQ multiplex PCR assay. TCRdb's version of the immuneACCESS table is confined to in-frame rearrangements and falls short of the full clone set. An unresolved V gene accounts for under half of the shortfall where checked; the remainder is of unknown origin. Across this sample there are hundreds of thousands of clones, with about 89% seen only once. Less than 2.5% of the sample lies in the top ten. Material: PBMCs or T cells enriched from blood (not recorded which). These receptors originate from a woman aged 18-29 years who had recovered from COVID-19.

This chain links TRBV18 with TRBJ2-7; 9 nucleotides agree with TRBD2. V shed 9 bases, J shed 2 bases, and the junction held 8 bases outside the gene matches. The length of the CDR3 is 14 residues. Germline loops: CDR1 KGHSH, CDR2 LQKENI. CDR3 coding DNA: TGTGCCAGTGAATCGGGACTAGCTCCCTACGAGCAGTACTTC. Protein: CASESGLAPYEQYF.

The chain is built from TRBV7-9 and TRBJ2-5; D possibly corresponds to TRBD2 (6 bases). This CDR3 has 16 residues. The germline V gene encodes CDR1 SEHNR and CDR2 FQNEAQ (reference sequence). V lost 0 bases, J lost 5 bases, and 16 bases lay in between. In DNA form, the CDR3 reads TGTGCCAGCAGCTTAGCTGGACTACTCCTAGGGGAGACCCAGTACTTC. Amino acids: CASSLAGLLLGETQYF.

The chain is built from TRBV7-3 and TRBJ2-3; 9 nucleotides match TRBD2. This CDR3 has 14 amino acids. Trimming cost V 3 bases and J 3 bases; bases outside gene matches: 1. Germline CDR1 and CDR2: SGHTA and FQGTGA. The CDR3, as DNA: TGTGCCAGCAGCTTCGCGGGGGGGACAGATACGCAGTATTTT. Translating it yields CASSFAGGTDTQYF.

A single count supports this clone. The CDR3 spells CASRAGTGSTEAFF. The CDR3 DNA reads as TGTGCCAGTAGAGCCGGGACCGGGAGCACTGAAGCTTTCTTT. V and J are TRBV19 and TRBJ1-1; tentatively, D is TRBD1 (5 bases). Germline CDR1 reads LNHDA; CDR2 reads SQIVND (reference sequence). Deletions cut 6 bases from V and 4 bases from J, with 15 bases between. This CDR3 is built from 14 residues.

This clone was recorded only once. The chain uses TRBV29-1 and TRBJ1-2; D possibly corresponds to TRBD1 (6 bases). Germline values: CDR1 SQVTM, CDR2 ANQGSEA. V was shortened by 2 bases and J by 6 bases, with 19 bases between the two germline ends. The CDR3 is made up of 15 amino acids. The CDR3 DNA sequence: TGCAGCGTTGAAAGAAGATTGGCAGGGGACGATGGCTACACCTTC. This encodes CSVERRLAGDDGYTF.

The chain uses TRBV7-2 and TRBJ2-3; D possibly corresponds to TRBD2 (6 bases). V was cut by 3 bases and J by 2 bases, with 15 bases left in between. The germline V gene has CDR1 SGHTA and CDR2 FQGNSA. This CDR3 has 16 residues. The CDR3 sequence: CASSLNPGTYTDTQYF. DNA for the CDR3: TGTGCCAGCAGCTTGAATCCCGGGACTTACACAGATACGCAGTATTTT.

The V and J genes are TRBV11-3 and TRBJ1-1, with D maybe TRBD1 (5 bases). V lost 2 bases and J lost 1, with 8 bases in between. CDR1 and CDR2 from the germline V gene are SGHNT and YENEEA. There are 14 residues in the CDR3. The CDR3 DNA reads as TGTGCCAGCAGCTTAACCAGGGAGAACACTGAAGCTTTCTTT. It codes for CASSLTRENTEAFF.

This clone showed up just once. CDR3 sequence: CAISESRGGDYGYTF. CDR3 bases: TGTGCCATCAGTGAGTCGAGAGGAGGGGACTATGGCTACACCTTC. The genes are TRBV10-3 and TRBJ1-2, with D tentatively TRBD1 (5 bases). This CDR3 region has 15 residues. Germline V gene sequence: CDR1 ENHRY, CDR2 SYGVKD. V lost 0 bases and J 3 bases, leaving 11 bases between the germline ends.

CDR3 sequence reads: CASRGTPGTEAFF. The CDR3 DNA reads TGCGCCAGCAGAGGTACGCCGGGAACTGAAGCTTTCTTT. V usage is TRBV10-2 and J usage is TRBJ1-1, with D hard to call. V dropped 6 bases and J dropped 5 bases, with 13 bases sitting between them. This CDR3 has 13 amino acids. In germline, CDR1 is WSHSY, CDR2 SAAADI.

This chain joins TRBV11-3 and TRBJ1-2; D is undetermined. The CDR3 totals 13 residues. Germline assignment: CDR1 SGHNT and CDR2 YENEEA. V lost 2 bases and J 6 bases, leaving 10 bases between the germline ends. Here the CDR3 reads CASSLMDSHGYTF. The CDR3 region has the DNA TGTGCCAGCAGCTTAATGGACTCTCATGGCTACACCTTC.

This clone showed up just once. The V and J genes are TRBV7-2 and TRBJ2-3; 12 positions agree with TRBD2. The germline V gene has CDR1 SGHTA and CDR2 FQGNSA. This CDR3 region has 17 residues. Trimming at V came to 5 bases and at J to 5 bases, leaving 11 bases not matched to a gene. CDR3 nucleotides: TGTGCCAGCAGCCTCCGGCTAGCGGGGGGGCAGATAGATACGCAGTATTTT. This sequence encodes CASSLRLAGGQIDTQYF.